Reported below is one TCR beta chain. These data are taken from a study of blood T cell repertoires in COVID-19. At the level of the study: Collection of acute and convalescent COVID-19 samples took place in the United States, Italy and Spain. Sources were T cells, B-cell-depleted T cells, or PBMCs; the material itself was cDNA or gDNA.

Methods used by the authors: Quantification of nucleated cells was approximated via reference gene primer amplification. The method was immunoSEQ multiplex PCR; TCRdb's version includes in-frame clones alone and lacks a portion of them. V and J calls and clone size are as listed in that table; D and trimming were resolved from the DNA. The table lists 110,000 or so clones, 85% to 90% of them singletons. The CDR3 covers 15 residues. Germline values: CDR1 ENHRY, CDR2 SYGVKD. The J segment lost 5 bases and the V segment lost 0 bases, leaving 4 bases of the junction unmatched. Input material: peripheral blood. The V call is TRBV10-3, the J call TRBJ1-1; 9 bases match TRBD1. This TCR derives from a man in his 70s with active or convalescent COVID-19. CDR3: CAISESGQGWTEAFF. In DNA form, the CDR3 reads TGTGCCATCAGTGAGTCGGGACAGGGATGGACTGAAGCTTTCTTT.